This TCR beta chain stems from a study of blood T cell repertoires in COVID-19. Germline values: CDR1 GTSNPN, CDR2 SVGIG (reference sequence). V shed 4 bases and J shed 2 bases, with 11 bases lying between them. The CDR3 has 13 amino acids. Only in-frame clones appear in the TCRdb table, and some are missing; sequencing was by immunoSEQ multiplex PCR. The sample yields some 120,000 clones, approximately 84% seen once. The rearrangement links TRBV30 to TRBJ1-1, with D perhaps matching TRBD1 (5 bases). The TCR originated in a human donor in a cohort sampled during active COVID-19. The specimen sequenced was peripheral blood. In DNA, the CDR3 is TGTGCCTGGAAGGGGTACCGCAACACTGAAGCTTTCTTT. As protein: CAWKGYRNTEAFF.